This T cell receptor (beta chain) comes out of a study of blood T cell repertoires in COVID-19. In the study overall: COVID-19 samples from acute and convalescent phases originated in the United States, Italy and Spain. PBMCs, B-cell-depleted T cells, or T cells provided the cDNA or gDNA that made up the material.

Methods used by the authors: Reference gene primers were amplified, and this amplification served to estimate nucleated cell counts. Using immunoSEQ multiplex PCR, the repertoire was profiled, and TCRdb retains in-frame clones only, with some absent. The DNA gave D and trimming, while V, J and clone size come from that table. The sample shows fewer than 350,000 clones, roughly 90% of them seen only once. Patients in Seattle were enrolled during active infection, then followed longitudinally. This TCR derives from a woman aged 25 to 39 with COVID-19, enrolled during active disease. What was sequenced was peripheral blood.

The DNA for the CDR3 is TGCGCCAGCAGCTTGGGGGACAGGGAAGAGCAGTACTTC. Translated: CASSLGDREEQYF. The V gene is TRBV5-1, the J gene TRBJ2-7; 9 bases line up with TRBD1. CDR3 size: 13 residues. Germline loops: CDR1 SGHRS, CDR2 YFSETQ. V was pared by 0 bases and J by 7 bases, with 2 bases of the junction left unmatched.